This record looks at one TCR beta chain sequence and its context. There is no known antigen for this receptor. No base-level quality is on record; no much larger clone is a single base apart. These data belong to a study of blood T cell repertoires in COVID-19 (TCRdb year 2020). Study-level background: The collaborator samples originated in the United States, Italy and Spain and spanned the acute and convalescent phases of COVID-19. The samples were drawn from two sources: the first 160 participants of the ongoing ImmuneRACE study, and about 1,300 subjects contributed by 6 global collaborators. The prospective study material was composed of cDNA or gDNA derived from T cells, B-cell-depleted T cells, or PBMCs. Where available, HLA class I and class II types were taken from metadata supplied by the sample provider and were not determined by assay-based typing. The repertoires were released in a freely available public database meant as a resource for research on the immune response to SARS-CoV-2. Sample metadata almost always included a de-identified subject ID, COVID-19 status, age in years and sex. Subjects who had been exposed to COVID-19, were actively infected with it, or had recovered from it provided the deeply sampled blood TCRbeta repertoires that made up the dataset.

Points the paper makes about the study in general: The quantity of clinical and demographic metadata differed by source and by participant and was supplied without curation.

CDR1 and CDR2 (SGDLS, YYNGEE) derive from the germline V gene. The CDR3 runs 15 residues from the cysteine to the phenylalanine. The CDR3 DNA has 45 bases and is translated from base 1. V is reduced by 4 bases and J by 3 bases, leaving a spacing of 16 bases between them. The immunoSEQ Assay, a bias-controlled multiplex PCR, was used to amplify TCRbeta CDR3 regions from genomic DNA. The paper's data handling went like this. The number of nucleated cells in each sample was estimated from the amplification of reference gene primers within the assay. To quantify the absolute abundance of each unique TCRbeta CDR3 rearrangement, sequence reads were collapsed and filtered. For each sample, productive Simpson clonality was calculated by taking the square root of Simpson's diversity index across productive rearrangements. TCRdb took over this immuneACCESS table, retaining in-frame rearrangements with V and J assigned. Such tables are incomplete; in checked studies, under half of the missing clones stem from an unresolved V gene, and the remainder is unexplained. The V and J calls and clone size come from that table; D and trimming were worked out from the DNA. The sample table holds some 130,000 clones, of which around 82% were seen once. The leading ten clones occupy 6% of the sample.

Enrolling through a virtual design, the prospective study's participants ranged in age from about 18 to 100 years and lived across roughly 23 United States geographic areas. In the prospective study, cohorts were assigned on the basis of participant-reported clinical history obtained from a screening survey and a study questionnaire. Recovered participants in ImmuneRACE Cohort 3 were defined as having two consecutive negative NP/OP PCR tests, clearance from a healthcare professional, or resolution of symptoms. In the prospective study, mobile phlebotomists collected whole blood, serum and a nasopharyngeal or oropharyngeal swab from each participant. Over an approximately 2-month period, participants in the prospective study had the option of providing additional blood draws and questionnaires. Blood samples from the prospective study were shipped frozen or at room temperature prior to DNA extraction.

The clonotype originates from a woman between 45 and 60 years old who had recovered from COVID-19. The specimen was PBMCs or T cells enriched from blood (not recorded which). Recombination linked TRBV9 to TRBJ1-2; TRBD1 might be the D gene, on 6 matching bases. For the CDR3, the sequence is CASSPDDRSDYGYTF. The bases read TGTGCCAGCAGCCCTGACGACAGGTCGGACTATGGCTACACCTTC. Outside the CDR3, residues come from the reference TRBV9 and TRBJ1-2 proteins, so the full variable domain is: DSGVTQTPKHLITATGQRVTLRCSPRSGDLSVYWYQQSLDQGLQFLIQYYNGEERAKGNILERFSAQQFPDLHSELNLSSLELGDSALYFCASSPDDRSDYGYTFGSGTRLTVV.